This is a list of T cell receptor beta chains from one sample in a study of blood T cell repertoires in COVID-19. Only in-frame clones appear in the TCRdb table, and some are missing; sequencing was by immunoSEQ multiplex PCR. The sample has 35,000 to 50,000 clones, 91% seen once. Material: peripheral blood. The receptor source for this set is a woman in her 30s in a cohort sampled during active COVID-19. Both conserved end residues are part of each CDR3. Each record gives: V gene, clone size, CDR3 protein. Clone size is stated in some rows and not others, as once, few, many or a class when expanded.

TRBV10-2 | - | CASSNPGIDYRAGELFF
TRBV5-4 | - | CASSPMHKGYNEQFF
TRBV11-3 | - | CASRASGYNEQFF
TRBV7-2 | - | CASSSGQVETQYF
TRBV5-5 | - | CASSLAPGIQNIQYF
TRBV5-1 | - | CASSLDVPGGELFF
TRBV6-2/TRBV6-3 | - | CASSQARGQGASEQYF
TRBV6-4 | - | CASSAGFDTEAFF
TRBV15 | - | CATTRGQGKNYEQYF
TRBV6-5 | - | CASTNNRVASYGYTF
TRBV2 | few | CASRYIAGAYEQYF
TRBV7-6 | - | CASSLETGVNEQFF
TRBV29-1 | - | CSVAGSRSSYEQYF
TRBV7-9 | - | CASSLPGQGRNEQFF
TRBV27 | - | CASSFSRGETSYEQYF
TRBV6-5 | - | CASSRQRINTEAFF
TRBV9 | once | CASSARAGVSTGELFF
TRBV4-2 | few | CASSQETGLSYEQYF
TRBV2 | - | CASSSGLAGGRETQYF
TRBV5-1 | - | CASSLKGVETQYF
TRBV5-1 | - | CASSYQGSAGNTIYF
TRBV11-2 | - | CASSFGANEKLFF
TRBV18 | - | CASSKTATNEKLFF
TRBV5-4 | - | CASSTTELNTEAFF
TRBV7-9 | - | CASTMAGGTGELFF
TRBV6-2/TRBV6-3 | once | CASSYGGHRSSSYEQYF
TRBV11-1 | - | CASSLKVAGLYEQYF
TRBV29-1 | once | CSVEIQGAEQYF
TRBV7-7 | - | CASSRTSGTGELFF
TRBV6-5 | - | CASSYGGAGHEKLFF
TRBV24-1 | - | CATSDSFYGYTF
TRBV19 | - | CASSIGGGSYEQYF
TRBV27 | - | CASRGPSYEQYF